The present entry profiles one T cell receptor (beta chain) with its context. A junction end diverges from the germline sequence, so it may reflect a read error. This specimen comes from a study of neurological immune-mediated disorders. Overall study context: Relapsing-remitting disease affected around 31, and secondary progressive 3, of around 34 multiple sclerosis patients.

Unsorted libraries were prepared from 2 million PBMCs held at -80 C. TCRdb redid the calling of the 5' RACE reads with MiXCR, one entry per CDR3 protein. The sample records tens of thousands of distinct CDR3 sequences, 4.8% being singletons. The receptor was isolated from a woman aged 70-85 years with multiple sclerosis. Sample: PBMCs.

The CDR3 nucleotides are TGTACCAGCATTCCGGACAGGGGGTCCTACAATGAGCAGTTCTTC. This gives the protein CTSIPDRGSYNEQFF. V gene TRBV25-1 combines with J gene TRBJ2-1; 10 positions match TRBD1. Germline V gene data show CDR1 as MGHDK and CDR2 as SYGVNS. CDR3 length equals 15 residues.